The sample holds a few counts of the clone carrying this TCR beta chain. Its antigen is still unknown. The data were taken from a study of cytomegalovirus exposure and HLA in healthy donors. Study-wide results and limits: Cytomegalovirus association was listed for about 150 TCR beta chains. Among immune exposure information, only CMV serostatus was available.

PCR used 60 Vbeta primers and 13 Jbeta primers. Method: immunoSEQ multiplex PCR; TCRdb's copy keeps in-frame clones and lacks some. Altogether fewer than 200,000 clones are present, less than 85% being singletons, with the ten largest covering more than 5%. In germline, CDR1 is LGHNA, CDR2 YSLEER. The CDR3 spans 15 residues. The junction had 8 bases not matched to a gene; V was cut back by 3 bases and J by 4 bases. The receptor was derived from a man in his forties in good health and CMV-seronegative. The J gene is TRBJ1-2, the V gene TRBV4-3, with 7 bases identical to TRBD1. The sequenced sample was PBMCs. The chain's CDR3 is CASSQTDRVGYGYTF. In DNA form, the CDR3 reads TGCGCCAGCAGCCAGACAGACAGGGTTGGCTATGGCTACACCTTC.